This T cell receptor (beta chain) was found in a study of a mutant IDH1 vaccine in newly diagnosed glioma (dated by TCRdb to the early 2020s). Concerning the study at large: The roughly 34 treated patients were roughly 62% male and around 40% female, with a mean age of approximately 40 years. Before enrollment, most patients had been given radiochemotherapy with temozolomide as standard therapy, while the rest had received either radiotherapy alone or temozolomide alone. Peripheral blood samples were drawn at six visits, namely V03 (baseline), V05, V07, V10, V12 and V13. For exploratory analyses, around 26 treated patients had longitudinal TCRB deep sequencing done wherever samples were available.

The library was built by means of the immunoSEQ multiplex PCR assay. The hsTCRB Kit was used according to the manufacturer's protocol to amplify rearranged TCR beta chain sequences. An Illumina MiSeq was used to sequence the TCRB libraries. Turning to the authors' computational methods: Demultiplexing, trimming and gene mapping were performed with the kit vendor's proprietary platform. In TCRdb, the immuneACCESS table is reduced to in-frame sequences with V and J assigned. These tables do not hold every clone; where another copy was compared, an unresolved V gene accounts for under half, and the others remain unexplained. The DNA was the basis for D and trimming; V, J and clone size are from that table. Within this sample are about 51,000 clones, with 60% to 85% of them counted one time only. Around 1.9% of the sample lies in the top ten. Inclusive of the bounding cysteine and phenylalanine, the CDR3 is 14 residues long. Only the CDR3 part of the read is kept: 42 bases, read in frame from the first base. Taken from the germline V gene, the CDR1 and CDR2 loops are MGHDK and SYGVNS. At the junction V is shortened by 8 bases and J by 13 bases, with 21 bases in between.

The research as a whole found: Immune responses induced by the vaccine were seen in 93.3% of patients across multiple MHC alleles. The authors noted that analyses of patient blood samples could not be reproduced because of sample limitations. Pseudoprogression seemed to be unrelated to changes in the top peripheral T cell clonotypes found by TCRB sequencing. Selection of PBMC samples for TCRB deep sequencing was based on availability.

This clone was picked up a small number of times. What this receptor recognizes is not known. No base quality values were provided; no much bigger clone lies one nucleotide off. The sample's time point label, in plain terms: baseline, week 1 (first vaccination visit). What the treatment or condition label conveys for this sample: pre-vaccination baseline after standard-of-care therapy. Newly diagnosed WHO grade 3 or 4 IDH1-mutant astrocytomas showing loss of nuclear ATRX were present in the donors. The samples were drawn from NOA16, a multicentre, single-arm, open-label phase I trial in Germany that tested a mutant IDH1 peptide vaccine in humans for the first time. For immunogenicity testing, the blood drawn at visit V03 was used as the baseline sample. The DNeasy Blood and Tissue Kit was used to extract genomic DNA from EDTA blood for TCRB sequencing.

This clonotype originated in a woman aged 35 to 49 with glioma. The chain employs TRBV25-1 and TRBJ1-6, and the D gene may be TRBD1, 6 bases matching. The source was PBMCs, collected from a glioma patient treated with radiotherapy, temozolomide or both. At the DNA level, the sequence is TGTGCCAGCCTACCGGGACACCGGGCTGGGCCCCTCCACTTT. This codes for CASLPGHRAGPLHF. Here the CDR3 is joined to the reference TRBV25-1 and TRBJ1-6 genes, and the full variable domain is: EADIYQTPRYLVIGTGKKITLECSQTMGHDKMYWYQQDPGMELHLIHYSYGVNSTEKGDLSSESTVSRIRTEHFPLTLESARPSHTSQYLCASLPGHRAGPLHFGNGTRLTVT.